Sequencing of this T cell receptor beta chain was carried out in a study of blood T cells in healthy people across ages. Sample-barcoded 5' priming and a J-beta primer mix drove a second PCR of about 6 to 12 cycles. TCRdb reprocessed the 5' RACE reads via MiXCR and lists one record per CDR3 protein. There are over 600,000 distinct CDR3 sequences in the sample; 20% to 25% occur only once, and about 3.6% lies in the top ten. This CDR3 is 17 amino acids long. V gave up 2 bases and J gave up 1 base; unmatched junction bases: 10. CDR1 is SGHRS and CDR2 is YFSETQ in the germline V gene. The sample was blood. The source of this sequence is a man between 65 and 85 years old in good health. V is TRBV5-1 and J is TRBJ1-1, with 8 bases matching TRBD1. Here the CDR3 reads CASSFERPTGANTEAFF. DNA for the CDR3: TGCGCCAGCAGCTTCGAAAGGCCGACAGGGGCGAACACTGAAGCTTTCTTT.